The 20 T cell receptor beta chains reported below all come from one sample, sequenced in a study of T cells in Graves' hyperthyroidism and ophthalmopathy. TCR beta CDR3 region amplification was performed from RNA transcripts. Using the HTBI primer set, a first-round RT-PCR was run on the TCR CDR3. TCRdb ran MiXCR on the multiplex PCR reads and lists one entry per CDR3 protein. The sample includes under 350,000 distinct CDR3 sequences, around a quarter of them seen just once. The sequenced sample consisted of blood. These receptors were taken from a man aged 35-49 years with Graves' hyperthyroidism that later progressed to Graves' ophthalmopathy.

This clonotype was observed many times. The V and J genes are TRBV27 and TRBJ1-6; D is perhaps TRBD1 (5 bases). CDR3 length: 13 amino acids. CDR1 is MNHEY and CDR2 is SMNVEV in the germline V gene (reference sequence). Trimming took off 4 bases at V and 10 bases at J, with 11 bases between the two ends. The CDR3 here is CASSSPWGSPLHF. DNA of the CDR3: TGTGCCAGCAGTTCCCCCTGGGGCTCACCCCTCCACTTT.

In its sample, this clonotype was seen many times. In DNA form, the CDR3 reads TGTGCCAGCAGTTACCAGGACCGTTTGGAGACCCAGTACTTC. Protein: CASSYQDRLETQYF. The chain joins TRBV6-2 or TRBV6-3 to TRBJ2-5, with no clear D. This CDR3 is 14 amino acids long. Germline CDR1 is MNHEY and CDR2 is SVGEGT. V shed 2 bases and J shed 5 bases, with 12 bases lying between them.

This clonotype was observed at least ten times. This rearrangement joins TRBV2 to TRBJ1-1; unclear D gene. Germline V gene sequence: CDR1 SNHLY, CDR2 FYNNEI. This CDR3 region has 11 residues. V was clipped by 7 bases and J by 12 bases, with 15 bases between them. The CDR3 DNA reads as TGTGCCAGCATCGACCGACGAGGATCTTTCTTT. It codes for CASIDRRGSFF.

The V call is TRBV6-1, the J call TRBJ2-5; D gene ambiguous. The CDR3 contains 11 residues. V was pared by 6 bases and J by 7 bases, with 9 bases between. CDR1 MNHNS and CDR2 SASEGT come from the germline V gene. CDR3 bases: TGTGCCAGCAGGGGAAGTGGGACCCAGTACTTC. This gives the protein CASRGSGTQYF.

The CDR3 sequence: CASSSSTGNEQYF. CDR3 coding DNA: TGTGCCAGCAGTTCATCGACAGGGAACGAGCAGTACTTC. This chain connects TRBV12-3 or TRBV12-4 to TRBJ2-7; 7 nucleotides line up with TRBD1. The CDR3 runs to 13 residues. The V and J ends lost 4 bases and 5 bases, in that order; junction bases with no gene match: 5.

This clonotype was detected many times. J is TRBJ2-2 and V is TRBV6-1; D call uncertain. The germline gives CDR1 MNHNS, CDR2 SASEGT. V lost 6 bases, J lost 2 bases, and 13 bases lay in between. CDR3 length: 15 residues. CDR3 in DNA: TGTGCCAGCAGGGTCGGTCAAGTTAACACCGGGGAGCTGTTTTTT. It translates to CASRVGQVNTGELFF.

This clonotype has at least ten counts. The gene calls are TRBV7-8 and TRBJ1-5, with 7 bases lining up with TRBD1. This CDR3 has 19 amino acids. The V gene's germline CDR1 is SGHVS and CDR2 FQNEAQ. V lost 6 bases to trimming and J lost 4 bases; unmatched junction nucleotides: 21. This CDR3 is CASSSVFGNTTGTNQPQHF. CDR3 nucleotide sequence: TGTGCCAGCAGTTCGGTCTTCGGGAACACGACAGGGACAAATCAGCCCCAGCATTTT. Full variable domain (rest looked up from reference TRBV7-8 and TRBJ1-5): GAGVSQSPRYKVAKRGQDVALRCDPISGHVSLFWYQQALGQGPEFLTYFQNEAQLDKSGLPSDRFFAERPEGSVSTLKIQRTQQEDSAVYLCASSSVFGNTTGTNQPQHFGDGTRLSIL.

This clonotype showed up many times. V and J are TRBV10-3 and TRBJ2-5, with 7 bases fitting TRBD1. The germline CDR1 and CDR2 sequences are ENHRY and SYGVKD. The CDR3 consists of 16 residues. Trimming took 0 bases from V and 4 from J; bases not matched to a gene: 8. CDR3 residues: CAISESKGAIRETQYF. The CDR3 nucleotides read TGTGCCATCAGTGAGTCGAAGGGGGCGATAAGAGAGACCCAGTACTTC.

V and J are TRBV3-1 and TRBJ1-5, with D possibly being TRBD1 (5 bases). CDR3 length equals 15 residues. Germline lookup yields CDR1 LGHDT and CDR2 YNNKEL (reference sequence). Trimming took off 4 bases at V and 5 bases at J, with 15 bases between the two ends. CDR3 loop: CASSRDQGSDQPQHF. In nucleotides, the CDR3 is TGTGCCAGCAGCCGGGACCAAGGCAGTGATCAGCCCCAGCATTTT.

This clonotype was recorded at least ten times. The chain joins TRBV6-1 to TRBJ1-2, with 7 positions matching TRBD1. The germline V gene has CDR1 MNHNS and CDR2 SASEGT. V lost 4 bases and J lost 7; bases outside the gene matches: 6. The CDR3 loop spans 13 amino acids. The CDR3 DNA sequence: TGTGCCAGCAGTGTCGAGACAGGGCTTGGCTACACCTTC. Translating gives CASSVETGLGYTF.

This clonotype occurred many times. The chain uses TRBV20-1 and TRBJ1-1; 7 bases line up with TRBD1. This CDR3 is 14 amino acids long. V lost 6 bases to trimming and J lost 1 base; unmatched junction nucleotides: 8. Germline V gene data show CDR1 as DFQATT and CDR2 as SNEGSKA (reference sequence). The CDR3 reads CSANSGTANTEAFF. The CDR3 DNA is TGCAGTGCCAATTCCGGGACAGCGAACACTGAAGCTTTCTTT.

This clonotype was seen ten or more times. The rearrangement links TRBV20-1 to TRBJ2-1, with TRBD2 matching 9 bases. The CDR3 runs to 14 residues. J lost 7 bases, V lost 3 bases, and 7 bases had no gene match. Germline V gene sequence: CDR1 DFQATT, CDR2 SNEGSKA (reference sequence). The CDR3 spells CSASVAGGPNEQFF. The CDR3 nucleotides are TGCAGTGCTAGTGTCGCGGGAGGGCCGAATGAGCAGTTCTTC.

This clonotype came up many times. This rearrangement joins TRBV12-3 or TRBV12-4 to TRBJ2-7, with 9 bases that match TRBD2. J lost 0 bases, V lost 6 bases, and 3 bases had no gene match. The CDR3 covers 14 residues. The CDR3 DNA is TGTGCCAGCAGCCCTAGCGGGACCTCCTACGAGCAGTACTTC. Translating gives CASSPSGTSYEQYF.

This clonotype was found many times. The rearrangement uses TRBV28 and TRBJ2-5; TRBD2 agrees at 8 bases. Trimming cost V 1 base and J 1 base; bases outside gene matches: 5. Germline CDR1 MDHEN, CDR2 SYDVKM. CDR3 length equals 16 residues. CDR3 region: CASSLYAAGAQETQYF. CDR3 in DNA: TGTGCCAGCAGTTTATATGCAGCGGGAGCCCAAGAGACCCAGTACTTC. The full variable domain, completed using reference TRBV28 and TRBJ2-5, is DVKVTQSSRYLVKRTGEKVFLECVQDMDHENMFWYRQDPGLGLRLIYFSYDVKMKEKGDIPEGYSVSREKKERFSLILESASTNQTSMYLCASSLYAAGAQETQYFGPGTRLLVL.

This clonotype was detected many times. This chain uses TRBV12-3 or TRBV12-4 with TRBJ1-2; a weak D match, TRBD1 (5 bases). The CDR3 runs to 13 residues. V was shortened by 7 bases and J by 8 bases, with 17 bases between the two germline ends. CDR3 sequence reads: CASTSRRGRGYTF. Here the CDR3 DNA reads TGTGCCAGCACCTCTAGGAGGGGAAGGGGCTACACCTTC.

This clonotype was counted many times. This chain connects TRBV18 to TRBJ2-7; TRBD1 matches 7 bases. This CDR3 region has 16 residues. J lost 4 bases, V lost 3 bases, and 12 bases had no gene match. Per germline, CDR1 KGHSH and CDR2 LQKENI. The CDR3 coding sequence is TGTGCCAGCTCACCGGACGCCCCGGGACAGACTTACGAGCAGTACTTC. Translating gives CASSPDAPGQTYEQYF.

This clonotype was picked up many times. CDR3 DNA sequence: TGTGCCAGCAGTCACCGGGACAGGGGTGGCTACACCTTC. Its translation is CASSHRDRGGYTF. This chain links TRBV6-5 with TRBJ1-2; TRBD1 agrees at 10 bases. There are 13 residues in the CDR3. V lost 5 bases to trimming and J lost 7 bases; unmatched junction nucleotides: 4. Germline CDR1 MNHEY, CDR2 SVGAGI.

This clonotype was seen at least ten times. The chain's CDR3 is CASSLDTNTEAFF. The CDR3 DNA reads as TGTGCCAGCAGCTTGGATACGAACACTGAAGCTTTCTTT. The gene calls are TRBV13 and TRBJ1-1; D gene uncertain. The CDR3 extends over 13 amino acids. Germline V lookup: CDR1 PRHDT, CDR2 FYEKMQ (reference sequence). The germline V and J ends were trimmed by 3 bases and 1 base, with 6 bases remaining between them.

This clonotype was seen repeatedly, ten times or more. The chain employs TRBV6-5 and TRBJ2-5; 11 bases line up with TRBD1. J lost 4 bases, V lost 4 bases, and 2 bases had no gene match. Germline CDR1 is MNHEY and CDR2 is SVGAGI. There are 14 residues in the CDR3. The CDR3 nucleotides read TGTGCCAGCAGTTCTGGGACAGGGGGAGAGACCCAGTACTTC. It specifies CASSSGTGGETQYF.

V is TRBV27 and J is TRBJ2-5, with 9 positions matching TRBD1. The V segment lost 5 bases and the J segment 5 bases; nucleotides outside the gene matches: 9. The CDR3 runs to 15 residues. Per the germline V gene, CDR1 is MNHEY and CDR2 is SMNVEV (reference sequence). Here the CDR3 reads CASSPGTGIRETQYF. For the CDR3, the DNA is TGTGCCAGCAGTCCCGGGACAGGGATTCGGGAGACCCAGTACTTC.